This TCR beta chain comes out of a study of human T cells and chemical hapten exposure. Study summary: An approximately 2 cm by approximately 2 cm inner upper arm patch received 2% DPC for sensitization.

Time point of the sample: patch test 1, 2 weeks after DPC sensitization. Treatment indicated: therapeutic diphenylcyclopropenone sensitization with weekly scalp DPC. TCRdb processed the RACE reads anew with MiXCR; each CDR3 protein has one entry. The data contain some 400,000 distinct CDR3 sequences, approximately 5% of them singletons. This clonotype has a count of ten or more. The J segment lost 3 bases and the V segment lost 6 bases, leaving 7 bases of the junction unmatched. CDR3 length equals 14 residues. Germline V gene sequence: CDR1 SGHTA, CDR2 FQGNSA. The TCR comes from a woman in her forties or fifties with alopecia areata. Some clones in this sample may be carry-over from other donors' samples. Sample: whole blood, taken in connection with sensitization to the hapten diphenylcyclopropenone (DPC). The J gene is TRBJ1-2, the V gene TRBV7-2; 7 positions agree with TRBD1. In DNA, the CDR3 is TGTGCCAGCAGACAGGGGCCGTTTGACTATGGCTACACCTTC. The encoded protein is CASRQGPFDYGYTF.